This T cell receptor (beta chain) was found in a study of T cells in Graves' hyperthyroidism and ophthalmopathy. General study findings and limits: The model identified upcoming ophthalmopathy a median approximately six months ahead of onset. Also found in blood were most expanded thyroid clonotypes above 0.001.

Disease lasting under 3 months, a NOSPECS grade of at least 4, and a Clinical Activity Score of at least 3 were features of the ophthalmopathy patients. Uncontrolled infection, other autoimmune disease, pregnancy or lactation disqualified patients from enrolment. This clonotype has only a few counts. The antigen is undetermined. The germline V and J ends were trimmed by 1 base and 0 bases, with 15 bases remaining between them. The CDR3 runs to 16 residues. Looked up from germline, CDR1 is SQVTM and CDR2 is ANQGSEA. RNA transcripts gave rise to amplified TCR beta CDR3 regions. RT-PCR in the first round (using the HTBI primer set) targeted the TCR CDR3. TCRdb called the multiplex PCR reads again in MiXCR, with one record for every CDR3 protein. The sample yields hundreds of thousands of distinct CDR3 sequences, roughly 22% seen once.

The V call is TRBV29-1, the J call TRBJ2-5; D is perhaps TRBD2 (6 bases). Specimen: blood. This TCR came from a man aged 25 to 40 with Graves' ophthalmopathy. The CDR3, as DNA: TGCAGCGTTGAAGGAGGGAAGGGGACTTACCAAGAGACCCAGTACTTC. This codes for CSVEGGKGTYQETQYF.